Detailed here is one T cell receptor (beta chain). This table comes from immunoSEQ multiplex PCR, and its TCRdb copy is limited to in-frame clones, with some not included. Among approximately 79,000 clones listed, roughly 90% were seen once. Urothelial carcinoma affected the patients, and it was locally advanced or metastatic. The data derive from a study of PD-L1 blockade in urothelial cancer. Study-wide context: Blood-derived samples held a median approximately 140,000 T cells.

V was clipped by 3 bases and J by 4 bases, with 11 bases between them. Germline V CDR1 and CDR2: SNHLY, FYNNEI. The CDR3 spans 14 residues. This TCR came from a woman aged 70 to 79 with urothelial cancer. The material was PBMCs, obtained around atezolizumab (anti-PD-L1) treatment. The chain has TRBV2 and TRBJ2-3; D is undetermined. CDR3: CASSDRASADTQYF. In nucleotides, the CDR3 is TGTGCCAGCAGTGATCGAGCATCGGCAGATACGCAGTATTTT.